These 11 T cell receptor beta chains share one sample of origin, sequenced in a study of CD8 T cells in Susac syndrome (dated by TCRdb to the late 2010s). Preparation of the library involved the immunoSEQ multiplex PCR assay. RNA was extracted using the RNeasy kit, and about 0.45 to 1 ug of the RNA was reverse transcribed with random hexamers. TCRdb cleaned the public reads at Q25 with fastp, built clones with MiXCR and kept in-frame beta chains. Rows with a matching CDR3 protein are joined into one entry that keeps the most common DNA and genes. Across this sample there are hundreds of thousands of distinct CDR3 sequences, with about 93% seen only once. Of the sample, 0.055% to 0.075% is held by the ten largest clones. Sequencing was carried out using CD4+ T cells from PBMCs. These receptor sequences come from a human donor with multiple sclerosis.

The V and J genes are TRBV5-1 and TRBJ1-4; 7 bases agree with TRBD1. With V trimmed by 7 bases and J by 5 bases, 11 bases remained unmatched. The CDR3 consists of 15 residues. The germline CDR1 and CDR2 sequences are SGHRS and YFSETQ. The CDR3 loop is CASASRDSPNEKLFF. CDR3 DNA: TGCGCCAGCGCTTCACGGGACAGCCCCAATGAAAAACTGTTTTTT.

The chain has TRBV20-1 and TRBJ1-2; D unclear. Germline lookup yields CDR1 DFQATT and CDR2 SNEGSKA (reference sequence). Trimming removed 0 bases at V and 3 bases at J, with 11 bases between. This CDR3 is built from 14 residues. CDR3 nucleotides: TGCAGTGCTAGAGAAACTCACGGGTACTATGGCTACACCTTC. Its translation: CSARETHGYYGYTF.

Only one count was recorded for this clonotype. This chain links TRBV13 with TRBJ1-6; D uncertain. Germline CDR1 reads PRHDT; CDR2 reads FYEKMQ (reference sequence). V lost 1 base and J lost 6, with 16 bases in between. The CDR3 is made up of 17 amino acids. The CDR3 DNA is TGTGCCAGCAGCTTAGCTCGCCGTTCGGACGGTAATTCACCCCTCCACTTT. It specifies CASSLARRSDGNSPLHF.

This clonotype was seen a single time. The genes are TRBV5-1 and TRBJ1-4; 7 bases are a match to TRBD1. The CDR3 is made up of 15 amino acids. J was trimmed by 5 bases and V by 1 base; bases with no gene match: 5. Per the germline V gene, CDR1 is SGHRS and CDR2 is YFSETQ. CDR3 DNA sequence: TGCGCCAGCAGCTTGACGGGACAGACAAATGAAAAACTGTTTTTT. This gives the protein CASSLTGQTNEKLFF.

J is TRBJ2-1 and V is TRBV29-1, with 9 positions matching TRBD2. The CDR3 has 14 residues. J gave up 8 bases and V 3 bases, and 8 bases lay outside the gene matches. Germline-derived CDR1 and CDR2 are SQVTM and ANQGSEA. CDR3 nucleotide sequence: TGCAGCGTTGACGTTAGCGGGAGTATGGATGAGCAGTTCTTC. This translates into CSVDVSGSMDEQFF.

This rearrangement joins TRBV28 to TRBJ2-7, with D tentatively TRBD1 or TRBD2 (6 bases each). The CDR3 length is 14 residues. CDR1 MDHEN and CDR2 SYDVKM come from the germline V gene. V lost 6 bases and J 5 bases, leaving 17 bases between the germline ends. In nucleotides, the CDR3 is TGTGCCAGCAGAGGGACCGGGGGCAGGGACGAGCAGTACTTC. It yields the protein CASRGTGGRDEQYF.

This chain links TRBV3-1 with TRBJ2-3; TRBD2 matches 14 bases. The CDR3 is 17 amino acids. From germline, CDR1 is LGHDT and CDR2 YNNKEL (reference sequence). Germline trimming cut 4 bases from V and 5 bases from J; bases unmatched to any gene: 8. The CDR3 sequence is CASSRPGLAGAIDTQYF. The CDR3 DNA sequence: TGTGCCAGCAGCCGACCGGGACTAGCGGGGGCGATAGATACGCAGTATTTT.

V is TRBV12-3 or TRBV12-4 and J is TRBJ1-5; D uncertain. The CDR3 is 13 amino acids. V shed 3 bases and J shed 4 bases, with 7 bases lying between them. The CDR3 nucleotides are TGTGCCAGCAGTTTTTCGGAAAATCAGCCCCAGCATTTT. It translates to CASSFSENQPQHF.

This chain connects TRBV24-1 to TRBJ1-4; 7 bases line up with TRBD1. The CDR3 has 15 amino acids. V was pared by 1 base and J by 8 bases, with 6 bases of the junction left unmatched. Germline values: CDR1 KGHDR, CDR2 SFDVKD. The chain's CDR3 is CATSDFRQGREKLFF. The DNA of the CDR3 is TGTGCCACCAGTGATTTCCGACAGGGACGGGAAAAACTGTTTTTT.

The CDR3 loop is CSAASTYEQYF. For the CDR3, the DNA is TGCAGTGCCGCATCCACCTACGAGCAGTACTTC. The chain employs TRBV20-1 and TRBJ2-7; the D is unclear. This CDR3 has 11 amino acids. CDR1 DFQATT and CDR2 SNEGSKA come from the germline V gene (reference sequence). V was cut by 6 bases and J by 2 bases, with 8 bases left in between.

This chain links TRBV9 with TRBJ2-7, with D possibly TRBD2 on 7 matching bases. This CDR3 is 15 amino acids long. Germline V CDR1 and CDR2: SGDLS, YYNGEE. V dropped 3 bases and J dropped 3 bases, with 16 bases sitting between them. The CDR3 reads CASSARGGAFYEQYF. The CDR3 DNA sequence: TGTGCCAGCAGCGCACGAGGGGGGGCCTTCTACGAGCAGTACTTC.